Following are 7 T cell receptor beta chains from one sample sequenced in a study of blood T cell repertoires in COVID-19. Assay used: immunoSEQ multiplex PCR; TCRdb lists only in-frame clones, some missing. The top ten clones hold 5% to 6.5% of a sample with 55,000 to 75,000 clones, about 83% of them seen once. The material sequenced was peripheral blood. The receptor set was obtained from a human donor in a cohort sampled during active COVID-19.

V and J are TRBV29-1 and TRBJ2-4; the D is unclear. Germline lookup yields CDR1 SQVTM and CDR2 ANQGSEA. Trimming stripped 0 bases from V and 1 base from J, with 13 bases between. This CDR3 comprises 16 residues. The CDR3: CSVEDRSRNAKNIQYF. The CDR3 DNA is TGCAGCGTTGAAGATAGGAGTCGTAACGCCAAAAACATTCAGTACTTC.

The V call is TRBV20-1, the J call TRBJ2-2; 8 nucleotides agree with TRBD2. V lost 6 bases, J lost 3 bases, and 6 bases stayed unmatched. The CDR3 is 14 amino acids. CDR1 DFQATT and CDR2 SNEGSKA come from the germline V gene (reference sequence). The CDR3: CSASSGIDTGELFF. CDR3 nucleotides: TGCAGTGCCAGTAGCGGGATCGACACCGGGGAGCTGTTTTTT.

The chain recombines TRBV12-5 with TRBJ2-5; D uncertain. There are 13 residues in the CDR3. V lost 3 bases, J lost 5 bases, and 10 bases lay in between. Germline CDR1 and CDR2: LGHNT and FRNRAP. The CDR3 sequence is CASGLHASETQYF. In nucleotides, the CDR3 is TGTGCTAGTGGTTTACATGCCTCGGAGACCCAGTACTTC.

CDR3: CASSLATGYTEAFF. CDR3 DNA: TGTGCCAGCAGCTTAGCGACTGGATACACTGAAGCTTTCTTT. The V call is TRBV7-9, the J call TRBJ1-1; D gene unclear. Trimming removed 0 bases from V and 3 bases from J, with 8 bases in between. This CDR3 contains 14 residues. Germline CDR1 is SEHNR and CDR2 is FQNEAQ (reference sequence). Full variable domain (missing parts from reference TRBV7-9 and TRBJ1-1): DTGVSQNPRHKITKRGQNVTFRCDPISEHNRLYWYRQTLGQGPEFLTYFQNEAQLEKSRLLSDRFSAERPKGSFSTLEIQRTEQGDSAMYLCASSLATGYTEAFFGQGTRLTVV.

The J gene is TRBJ1-2, the V gene TRBV28; 9 bases are shared with TRBD1. The CDR3 runs to 14 residues. Germline CDR1 reads MDHEN; CDR2 reads SYDVKM. The J segment lost 13 bases and the V segment lost 2 bases, leaving 11 bases of the junction unmatched. The CDR3 sequence is CASSLGGQGFVGTF. Written as DNA, the CDR3 is TGTGCCAGCAGTTTAGGGGGACAGGGTTTCGTGGGCACCTTC.

The chain links TRBV7-2 to TRBJ1-2; no clear D gene. Germline V gene sequence: CDR1 SGHTA, CDR2 FQGNSA. This CDR3 spans 15 amino acids. The V end was cut by 1 base, the J end by 0 bases, with 9 bases between. This CDR3 is CASSLGVGANYGYTF. Written as DNA, the CDR3 is TGTGCCAGCAGCTTAGGGGTGGGAGCTAACTATGGCTACACCTTC.

The V and J genes are TRBV2 and TRBJ2-7; no clear D gene. V was clipped by 6 bases and J by 3 bases, with 12 bases between them. This CDR3 spans 13 amino acids. Germline CDR1 and CDR2: SNHLY and FYNNEI. CDR3 region: CASRGEVLYEQYF. CDR3 sequence (DNA): TGTGCCAGCAGAGGCGAGGTTCTCTACGAGCAGTACTTC.